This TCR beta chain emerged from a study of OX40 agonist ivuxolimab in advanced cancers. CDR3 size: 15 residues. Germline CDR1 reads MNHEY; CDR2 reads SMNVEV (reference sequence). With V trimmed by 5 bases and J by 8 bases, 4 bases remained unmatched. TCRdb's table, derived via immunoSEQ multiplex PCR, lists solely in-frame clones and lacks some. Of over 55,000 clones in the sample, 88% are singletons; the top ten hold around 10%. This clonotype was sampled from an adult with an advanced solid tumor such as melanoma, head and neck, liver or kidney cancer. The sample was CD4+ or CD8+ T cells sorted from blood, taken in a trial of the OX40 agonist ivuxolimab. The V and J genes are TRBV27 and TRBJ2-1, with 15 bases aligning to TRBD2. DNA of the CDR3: TGTGCCAGCAGTCGGACTAGCGGGGGGGCCGATGAGCAGTTCTTC. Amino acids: CASSRTSGGADEQFF.